These 4 T cell receptor beta chains were all obtained from the same sample, sequenced in a study of a mutant IDH1 vaccine in newly diagnosed glioma. Their cognate antigens are unknown. Time point here: week 5, during vaccination. In every dose of vaccine, 300 ug of mutant IDH1 20-mer peptide was given alongside topical imiquimod. Using immunoSEQ multiplex PCR, the repertoire was profiled, and TCRdb retains in-frame clones only, with some absent. The table has about 50,000 clones, about 81% seen once; the top ten hold nearly 7.5%. The sample in question was PBMCs, obtained from a glioma patient whose treatment included an IDH1 peptide vaccine. These receptors came from a woman aged 45 to 65 with glioma.

The gene calls are TRBV5-1 and TRBJ2-5; TRBD1 aligns across 7 bases. This CDR3 region has 13 residues. Trimming at V came to 0 bases and at J to 4 bases, leaving 0 bases not matched to a gene. The V gene's germline CDR1 is SGHRS and CDR2 YFSETQ. CDR3 in DNA: TGCGCCAGCAGCTTGGGACAGGGAGAGACCCAGTACTTC. This translates into CASSLGQGETQYF.

The chain combines TRBV29-1 with TRBJ1-2; D is perhaps TRBD1 (5 bases). V lost 3 bases to trimming and J lost 3 bases, with 14 bases between them. The germline V gene has CDR1 SQVTM and CDR2 ANQGSEA. CDR3 length: 14 residues. The CDR3 DNA sequence: TGCAGCGTTGAGTTCAGGGACGGGGACTATGGCTACACCTTC. Amino acids: CSVEFRDGDYGYTF. Full variable domain (outside the CDR3, taken from reference TRBV29-1 and TRBJ1-2): SAVISQKPSRDICQRGTSLTIQCQVDSQVTMMFWYRQQPGQSLTLIATANQGSEATYESGFVIDKFPISRPNLTFSTLTVSNMSPEDSSIYLCSVEFRDGDYGYTFGSGTRLTVV.

CDR3 sequence reads: CSVELLRGLETQYF. In DNA form, the CDR3 reads TGCAGCGTTGAGCTCCTCAGGGGGCTAGAGACCCAGTACTTC. The chain joins TRBV29-1 to TRBJ2-5, with 8 nucleotides matching TRBD1. CDR1 is SQVTM, CDR2 ANQGSEA, per germline. V trimming: 3 bases; J trimming: 4 bases; junction bases outside the gene matches: 7. This CDR3 region has 14 residues.

The gene calls are TRBV5-1 and TRBJ2-3; TRBD1 agrees at 8 bases. CDR1 and CDR2 from the germline V gene are SGHRS and YFSETQ. The ends lost 6 bases at V and 5 bases at J; junction bases unmatched: 5. The CDR3 contains 13 residues. The CDR3: CASNQGAKDTQYF. The CDR3 DNA reads as TGCGCCAGCAACCAGGGGGCGAAAGATACGCAGTATTTT.